The 4 T cell receptor beta chains in this list originate from one sample, sequenced in a study of T cells in women clearing cervical HPV infection (dated by TCRdb to the late 2010s). Receptor amplification or capture employed the immunoSEQ multiplex PCR assay. In TCRdb, the immuneACCESS table is reduced to in-frame sequences with V and J assigned. These tables do not hold every clone; where another copy was compared, an unresolved V gene accounts for under half, and the others remain unexplained. The sample's records list some 43,000 clones. Together, the top ten hold approximately 1% of the sample. The sequenced sample consisted of blood buffy coat. These TCRs come from a woman aged 18 to 75 with a cervical HPV16 infection that either progressed to CIN3+ or cleared (not recorded which).

As for this clone: Sequencing ends 3 residues short of the CDR3 end; the germline J gene provides the rest. The genes are TRBV3-1 (or the pseudogene TRBV3-2) and TRBJ2-5, with 9 bases matching TRBD2. Germline V gene sequence: CDR1 LGHDT, CDR2 YNNKEL (reference sequence). V dropped 0 bases and J dropped 5; count of bases not matched to a gene: 4. CDR3 length: 15 residues. The CDR3 loop reads CASSQEPLAGETQYF. The CDR3 DNA, read in part, is TGTGCCAGCAGCCAAGAGCCCCTAGCGGGGGAGACC.

As regards this clone: The CDR3 end lies 3 residues beyond the end of the read and is filled in from the germline J gene. The chain employs TRBV20-1 and TRBJ2-1; TRBD1 matches 9 bases. Germline V gene sequence: CDR1 DFQATT, CDR2 SNEGSKA (reference sequence). V shed 5 bases and J 1 base; nucleotides not matched to a gene: 6. This CDR3 spans 15 amino acids. The CDR3 here is CSARGGTGSYNEQFF. The covered CDR3 bases are TGCAGTGCTCGAGGGGGGACAGGGTCCTACAATGAG.

On this clone itself: The read terminates 3 residues before the CDR3 end, so the remaining end is supplied by the germline J gene. V gene TRBV5-1 combines with J gene TRBJ2-1; TRBD2 aligns across 8 bases. The ends lost 1 base at V and 5 bases at J; junction bases unmatched: 8. Germline V CDR1 and CDR2: SGHRS, YFSETQ. This CDR3 is built from 16 residues. The CDR3 region is CASSLRLGGAHNEQFF. The covered CDR3 bases are TGCGCCAGCAGCTTGCGTCTCGGGGGGGCTCACAATGAG.

A word on this clone: The read stops 3 residues short of the end of the CDR3; the missing end is completed from the germline J gene. The chain links TRBV19 to TRBJ1-2; TRBD1 agrees at 8 bases. CDR3 length: 14 residues. Germline V gene sequence: CDR1 LNHDA, CDR2 SQIVND (reference sequence). CDR3 in amino acids: CASSVRGTGDTYTF. The covered CDR3 bases are TGTGCCAGTAGTGTCAGGGGGACAGGAGATACC.